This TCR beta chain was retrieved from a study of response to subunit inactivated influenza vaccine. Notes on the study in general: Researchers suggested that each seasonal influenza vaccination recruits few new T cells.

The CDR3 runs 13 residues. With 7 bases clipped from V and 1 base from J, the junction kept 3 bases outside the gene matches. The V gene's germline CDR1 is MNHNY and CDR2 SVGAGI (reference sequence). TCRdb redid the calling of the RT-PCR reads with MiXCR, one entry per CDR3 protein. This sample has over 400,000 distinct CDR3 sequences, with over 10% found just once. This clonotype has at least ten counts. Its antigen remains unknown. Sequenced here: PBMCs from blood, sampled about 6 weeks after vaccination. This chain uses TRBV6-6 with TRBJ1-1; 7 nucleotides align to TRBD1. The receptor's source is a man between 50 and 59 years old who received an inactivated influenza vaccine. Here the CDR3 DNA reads TGTGCCAGCACAGACAGGGAGAACACTGAAGCTTTCTTT. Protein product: CASTDRENTEAFF.